A single sample is the source of the 5 T cell receptor beta chains below, sequenced in a study of T cell repertoires in cytomegalovirus infection. MiXCR, applied by TCRdb to the reads, yields one record per CDR3 protein. The sample contains roughly 860,000 distinct CDR3 sequences, approximately 32% of which appear only once. Which antigens these TCRs recognize remains unknown. Specimen: cultured CD8+ T cells from PBMCs, collected from culture after CMV antigen stimulation. The receptors here all came from a human donor in good health (CMV status not recorded). Some clones in this sample may be carry-over from other donors' samples.

This clonotype has at least ten counts. The genes are TRBV7-2 and TRBJ2-1; TRBD1 is a possible D gene (5 bases). Trimming removed 1 base from V and 8 bases from J, with 21 bases in between. The CDR3 length is 17 residues. Germline V gene sequence: CDR1 SGHTA, CDR2 FQGNSA. CDR3 sequence reads: CASSLGTPWGVPDEQFF. The CDR3 coding sequence is TGTGCCAGCAGCTTAGGAACGCCCTGGGGCGTCCCGGATGAGCAGTTCTTC. The full variable domain, its missing parts supplied by reference TRBV7-2 and TRBJ2-1, is GAGVSQSPSNKVTEKGKDVELRCDPISGHTALYWYRQSLGQGLEFLIYFQGNSAPDKSGLPSDRFSAERTGGSVSTLTIQRTQQEDSAVYLCASSLGTPWGVPDEQFFGPGTRLTVL.

The rearrangement links TRBV5-5 to TRBJ1-2; D gene uncertain. Germline CDR1 is SGHKS and CDR2 is YYEKEE (reference sequence). The CDR3 has 14 residues. Trimming shortened V by 1 base and J by 0 bases, and 7 bases separated the two germline ends. The CDR3 here is CASSLRQTNYGYTF. The CDR3 region has the DNA TGTGCCAGCAGCTTGCGGCAAACTAACTATGGCTACACCTTC.

This chain uses TRBV27 with TRBJ2-5; D possibly corresponds to TRBD1 (5 bases). The CDR3 extends over 15 amino acids. Germline CDR1 MNHEY, CDR2 SMNVEV (reference sequence). Trimming pared 5 bases from V and 2 bases from J, leaving 15 bases between. The CDR3, as DNA: TGTGCCAGCAGTCACGCCTCAGGGAAACAAGAGACCCAGTACTTC. Its translation: CASSHASGKQETQYF.

The CDR3 region has the DNA TGTGCCAGTAGTATAGCCAAGACCGCCGAGCAGTACTTC. Translating gives CASSIAKTAEQYF. The chain combines TRBV19 with TRBJ2-7; D call uncertain. The germline V and J ends were trimmed by 1 base and 6 bases, with 10 bases remaining between them. Germline CDR1 is LNHDA and CDR2 is SQIVND (reference sequence). The CDR3 is 13 amino acids.

The V and J genes are TRBV6-2 or TRBV6-3 and TRBJ1-1; D is possibly TRBD1 (5 bases). The CDR3 length is 15 residues. Germline assignment: CDR1 MNHEY and CDR2 SVGEGT. Trimming took 3 bases from V and 5 from J, leaving 16 bases between them. The CDR3 DNA follows: TGTGCCAGCAGTTATCTGAGCGGGGGAGGAACTGAAGCTTTCTTT. Its protein is CASSYLSGGGTEAFF.